These T cell receptor beta chains were read from a single sample in a study of blood T cell repertoires in COVID-19. Measured with immunoSEQ multiplex PCR; TCRdb has only the in-frame clones, and not every one. The sample has 350,000 to 450,000 clones, approximately 92% seen once. The specimen sequenced was PBMCs or T cells enriched from blood (not recorded which). The receptors stem from a man aged 30-40 years who had recovered from COVID-19. CDR3s include the opening cysteine and the closing phenylalanine or tryptophan. The order of the fields is D gene, V gene, clone size, CDR3 length, J gene, CDR3 protein, CDR3 DNA. The D gene is left open where the match is weak. Only some rows state a clone size, as once, few, many or a class for expanded clones.

>NA|TRBV7-9|NA|16|TRBJ1-6
CASRKHDSSYNSPLHF
TGTGCCAGCAGGAAGCACGATAGCTCCTATAATTCACCCCTCCACTTT
>TRBD2|TRBV19|NA|14|TRBJ2-3
CASSRAGGRDTQYF
TGTGCCAGTAGTAGGGCGGGAGGGCGAGATACGCAGTATTTT
>NA|TRBV9|NA|17|TRBJ2-6
CASSLEGFLSGANVLTF
TGTGCCAGCAGCCTTGAGGGATTCCTCTCTGGGGCCAACGTCCTGACTTTC
>NA|TRBV2|NA|14|TRBJ2-7
CASSRGALLEEQYF
TGTGCCAGCTCCAGGGGCGCCCTTTTGGAGGAGCAGTACTTC
>TRBD2|TRBV28|NA|16|TRBJ2-1
CASSLYGGRAYNEQFF
TGTGCCAGCAGTTTATATGGCGGGAGAGCCTACAATGAGCAGTTCTTC
>TRBD1|TRBV5-6|NA|14|TRBJ2-2
CASSLVQGTGELFF
TGTGCCAGCAGCTTGGTACAGGGGACCGGGGAGCTGTTTTTT
>TRBD2|TRBV6-4|NA|14|TRBJ2-3
CASSAAGGPDTQYF
TGTGCCAGCAGCGCAGCGGGGGGCCCAGATACGCAGTATTTT
>TRBD1|TRBV6-2/TRBV6-3|NA|17|TRBJ2-1
CASSYSPEGGVYNEQFF
TGTGCCAGCAGTTACTCACCCGAAGGGGGCGTCTACAATGAGCAGTTCTTC
>NA|TRBV18|NA|12|TRBJ2-7
CASTNPGYEQYF
TGTGCCAGCACCAACCCAGGCTACGAGCAGTACTTC
>TRBD2|TRBV3-1/TRBV3-2|NA|15|TRBJ2-5
CASSQVPGREETQYF
TGTGCCAGCAGCCAAGTCCCCGGGAGGGAAGAGACCCAGTACTTC
>NA|TRBV7-8|NA|15|TRBJ1-2
CASSPQGAVVYGYTF
TGTGCCAGCAGCCCACAGGGCGCCGTAGTCTATGGCTACACCTTC
>NA|TRBV28|NA|14|TRBJ1-6
CASSFPRVDSPLHF
TGTGCCAGCAGTTTTCCTCGGGTGGATTCACCCCTCCACTTT
>NA|TRBV29-1|NA|13|TRBJ2-3
CSVELGGTDTQYF
TGCAGCGTTGAACTGGGAGGCACAGATACGCAGTATTTT
>TRBD1|TRBV28|few|11|TRBJ1-2
CASSPGGGYTF
TGTGCCAGCAGTCCAGGGGGGGGCTACACCTTC
>NA|TRBV7-2|NA|14|TRBJ1-1
CASSWRAVNTEAFF
TGTGCCAGCAGCTGGAGGGCGGTGAACACTGAAGCTTTCTTT
>TRBD2|TRBV9|NA|15|TRBJ2-2
CASSPRGVAAGELFF
TGTGCCAGCAGCCCCCGGGGGGTTGCAGCCGGGGAGCTGTTTTTT
>NA|TRBV2|few|15|TRBJ1-5
CASSGLLGGNQPQHF
TGTGCCAGCAGTGGATTGCTGGGAGGCAATCAGCCCCAGCATTTT
>NA|TRBV27|once|14|TRBJ2-7
CASSLTVLSYEQYF
TGTGCCAGCAGTTTAACTGTCCTCTCCTACGAGCAGTACTTC
>NA|TRBV4-2|NA|16|TRBJ1-5
CASSQEWGESNQPQHF
TGTGCCAGCAGCCAAGAATGGGGGGAGAGCAATCAGCCCCAGCATTTT
>NA|TRBV6-5|NA|15|TRBJ2-7
CASRDPASVSYEQYF
TGTGCCAGCAGGGATCCCGCTAGCGTTTCCTACGAGCAGTACTTC
>NA|TRBV7-9|NA|15|TRBJ2-6
CASSLGAGGANVLTF
TGTGCCAGCAGCTTAGGAGCAGGTGGGGCCAACGTCCTGACTTTC
>NA|TRBV3-1/TRBV3-2|NA|13|TRBJ1-2
CASSPTADYGYTF
TGTGCCAGCAGCCCGACAGCCGACTATGGCTACACCTTC
>TRBD2|TRBV5-6|NA|17|TRBJ2-7
CASSLASGDYLSYEQYF
TGTGCCAGCAGCTTGGCGAGTGGGGACTACCTTTCCTACGAGCAGTACTTC
>TRBD2|TRBV7-7|few|15|TRBJ2-5
CASSSTSGTGKTQYF
TGTGCCAGCAGCTCGACTAGCGGGACAGGAAAGACCCAGTACTTC
>NA|TRBV7-9|NA|13|TRBJ2-5
CASSITPQETQYF
TGTGCCAGCAGCATAACACCCCAAGAGACCCAGTACTTC
>TRBD2|TRBV9|NA|19|TRBJ2-2
CASSVAIKSGRISTGELFF
TGTGCCAGCAGCGTCGCAATCAAAAGCGGGAGGATCTCCACCGGGGAGCTGTTTTTT
>TRBD2|TRBV27|NA|16|TRBJ2-1
CASSLSGGLPHNEQFF
TGTGCCAGCAGTTTATCGGGGGGGTTGCCCCACAATGAGCAGTTCTTC
>TRBD2|TRBV28|once|17|TRBJ2-3
CASSPGLAGVEGDTQYF
TGTGCCAGCAGCCCGGGACTAGCGGGAGTTGAAGGTGATACGCAGTATTTT
>NA|TRBV15|once|14|TRBJ2-5
CATSRDLAEETQYF
TGTGCCACCAGCAGAGATCTGGCGGAAGAGACCCAGTACTTC
>NA|TRBV21-1|NA|17|TRBJ2-3
CASSKVWCGRVADTQYF
TGTGCCAGCAGCAAAGTGTGGTGCGGTAGAGTTGCAGATACGCAGTATTTT
>NA|TRBV12-3/TRBV12-4|NA|12|TRBJ1-1
CASSLWRGFAFF
TGTGCCAGCAGTTTATGGAGAGGGTTTGCTTTCTTT
>TRBD2|TRBV5-6|NA|16|TRBJ2-7
CASSGLSGRASYEQYF
TGTGCCAGCAGCGGACTTAGCGGGAGGGCCTCCTACGAGCAGTACTTC
>TRBD2|TRBV7-8|NA|14|TRBJ2-5
CASSPGLARETQYF
TGTGCCAGCAGTCCAGGACTAGCCCGTGAGACCCAGTACTTC
>TRBD2|TRBV29-1|NA|13|TRBJ2-7
CSVELAGSYEQYF
TGCAGCGTTGAACTAGCGGGATCCTACGAGCAGTACTTC
>NA|TRBV3-1/TRBV3-2|NA|15|TRBJ2-1
CASSQSGIRHDEQFF
TGTGCCAGCAGCCAAAGCGGTATACGGCACGATGAGCAGTTCTTC
>TRBD1|TRBV5-1|NA|14|TRBJ2-7
CASSHSQGAYEQYF
TGCGCCAGCAGTCATTCTCAGGGGGCCTACGAGCAGTACTTC
>NA|TRBV29-1|NA|14|TRBJ2-7
CSVGRTGPAYEQYF
TGCAGCGTTGGTCGAACAGGGCCCGCATACGAGCAGTACTTC
>TRBD1|TRBV9|NA|15|TRBJ1-6
CASSLGDRGNSPLHF
TGTGCCAGCAGCCTAGGGGACAGGGGTAATTCACCCCTCCACTTT
>NA|TRBV10-2|NA|12|TRBJ2-7
CASSLYKYEQYF
TGCGCCAGCAGTTTGTACAAATACGAGCAGTACTTC
>NA|TRBV15|NA|13|TRBJ1-1
CATSRGGDTEAFF
TGTGCCACCAGCAGAGGGGGGGACACTGAAGCTTTCTTT
>TRBD2|TRBV6-5|NA|15|TRBJ2-5
CASRNPTAGGETQYF
TGTGCCAGCAGGAACCCCACAGCGGGAGGAGAGACCCAGTACTTC